One and the same sample provided the 21 T cell receptor beta chains below, sequenced in a study of OX40 agonist ivuxolimab in advanced cancers. Method: immunoSEQ multiplex PCR; TCRdb's copy keeps in-frame clones and lacks some. Of about 63,000 clones in the sample, 80% to 90% were seen once. Material: CD4+ or CD8+ T cells sorted from blood, obtained in a trial of the OX40 agonist ivuxolimab. These receptor sequences come from an adult with an advanced solid tumor such as melanoma, head and neck, liver or kidney cancer.

J is TRBJ2-7 and V is TRBV7-6; D gene unclear. The CDR3 is 15 amino acids. The V and J ends lost 6 bases and 0 bases respectively, with 15 bases between them. The V gene's germline CDR1 is SGHVS and CDR2 FNYEAQ. The DNA for the CDR3 is TGTGCCAGCAGTCTGGGTCTGGATAACTCCTACGAGCAGTACTTC. The encoded protein is CASSLGLDNSYEQYF. The variable domain in full, with the rest retrieved from reference TRBV7-6 and TRBJ2-7, is GAGVSQSPRYKVTKRGQDVALRCDPISGHVSLYWYRQALGQGPEFLTYFNYEAQQDKSGLPNDRFSAERPEGSISTLTIQRTEQRDSAMYRCASSLGLDNSYEQYFGPGTRLTVT.

This sequence joins TRBV4-1 and TRBJ2-1; the match to TRBD2 covers 10 bases. The germline CDR1 and CDR2 sequences are MGHRA and YSYEKL. The CDR3 is 17 residues long. Trimming took 0 bases from V and 10 from J; bases not matched to a gene: 12. The CDR3 is CASSQEVSSGGADEQFF. For the CDR3, the DNA is TGCGCCAGCAGCCAAGAGGTTTCGAGCGGGGGGGCGGACGAGCAGTTCTTC.

V usage is TRBV5-6 and J usage is TRBJ2-1; D unresolved. This CDR3 comprises 16 residues. Germline V CDR1 and CDR2: SGHDT, YYEEEE. Trimming shortened V by 0 bases and J by 0 bases, and 10 bases separated the two germline ends. CDR3 sequence: CASSLATTISYNEQFF. The CDR3 DNA reads as TGTGCCAGCAGCTTGGCCACTACAATCTCCTACAATGAGCAGTTCTTC.

The chain recombines TRBV7-2 with TRBJ1-1; the D gene is possibly TRBD1 (5 bases). Germline CDR1 is SGHTA and CDR2 is FQGNSA. The CDR3 runs 13 residues. V dropped 9 bases and J dropped 5 bases, with 16 bases sitting between them. The CDR3 reads CASQLYWGTEAFF. CDR3 DNA sequence: TGTGCCAGTCAGCTGTATTGGGGGACTGAAGCTTTCTTT.

This rearrangement joins TRBV15 to TRBJ1-2; D is unresolved. The V and J ends lost 1 base and 2 bases respectively, with 11 bases between them. The CDR3 has 15 residues. Germline-derived CDR1 and CDR2 are LNHNV and YYDKDF (reference sequence). The CDR3: CATSRASGQNYGYTF. In DNA, the CDR3 is TGTGCCACCAGCAGAGCTTCTGGGCAAAACTATGGCTACACCTTC.

The V call is TRBV29-1, the J call TRBJ2-3; maybe TRBD1 (6 bases). Germline V lookup: CDR1 SQVTM, CDR2 ANQGSEA. The CDR3 is 14 amino acids. Deletions cut 3 bases from V and 4 bases from J, with 14 bases between. DNA of the CDR3: TGCAGCGTTGAGGTGGTAGGGGGATCAGATACGCAGTATTTT. It encodes CSVEVVGGSDTQYF.

The V gene is TRBV4-1, the J gene TRBJ1-2; 7 bases are shared with TRBD1. The CDR3 loop spans 15 amino acids. Unmatched junction bases numbered 5, after V lost 0 bases and J lost 4 bases. Germline V CDR1 and CDR2: MGHRA, YSYEKL. CDR3 in DNA: TGCGCCAGCAGCCAAGATACTCGGACAGGCTATGGCTACACCTTC. This gives the protein CASSQDTRTGYGYTF.

V and J are TRBV7-3 and TRBJ2-1; 11 bases match TRBD2. V shed 5 bases, J shed 3 bases, and the junction held 3 bases outside the gene matches. CDR3 length equals 15 residues. The germline CDR1 and CDR2 sequences are SGHTA and FQGTGA. CDR3 residues: CASSLGTSGYNEQFF. In nucleotides, the CDR3 is TGTGCCAGCAGCCTCGGGACTAGCGGCTACAATGAGCAGTTCTTC.

V and J are TRBV11-2 and TRBJ2-3; D is unresolved. In germline, CDR1 is SGHAT, CDR2 FQNNGV. Trimming left V 3 bases short and J 9 bases short, with 22 bases between. This CDR3 region has 16 residues. In DNA form, the CDR3 reads TGTGCCAGCAGCTTCGACGGGCGTAGGCCCGTGAGGACGCAGTATTTT. Translated, it gives CASSFDGRRPVRTQYF.

This chain uses TRBV15 with TRBJ1-2; 9 bases match TRBD1. Germline assignment: CDR1 LNHNV and CDR2 YYDKDF (reference sequence). V lost 5 bases to trimming and J lost 2 bases; unmatched junction nucleotides: 3. The CDR3 runs 14 residues. The CDR3 DNA reads as TGTGCCACCAGCCGGGACAGGGCAAACTATGGCTACACCTTC. Amino acid sequence: CATSRDRANYGYTF.

V and J are TRBV6-6 and TRBJ1-5; D might be TRBD1 (6 bases). V was trimmed by 4 bases and J by 6 bases, leaving 16 bases between them. The CDR3 runs to 15 residues. The V gene's germline CDR1 is MNHNY and CDR2 SVGAGI (reference sequence). The chain's CDR3 is CASSLITGAGQPQHF. The DNA of the CDR3 is TGTGCCAGCAGTTTAATCACGGGGGCTGGTCAGCCCCAGCATTTT.

This chain links TRBV5-1 with TRBJ2-7, with D unresolved. The CDR3 covers 16 residues. Between the trimmed V and J ends, which lost 5 bases and 2 bases, there was a span of 20 bases. The germline CDR1 and CDR2 sequences are SGHRS and YFSETQ. As DNA, the CDR3 is TGCGCCAGCAGTGACGGAACCGGTGGGGTCCCCTACGAGCAGTACTTC. Protein product: CASSDGTGGVPYEQYF.

This clone has just one count. The chain is built from TRBV6-4 and TRBJ1-4; TRBD1 matches 10 bases. The CDR3 runs 18 residues. The germline V gene has CDR1 MRHNA and CDR2 SNTAGT. V shed 6 bases and J 2 bases; nucleotides not matched to a gene: 12. CDR3 bases: TGTGCCAGCAGACGACAGGGGGCGATTGAGATCACTAATGAAAAACTGTTTTTT. As protein: CASRRQGAIEITNEKLFF.

This chain joins TRBV5-1 and TRBJ2-7; D is tentatively TRBD1 or TRBD2 (5 bases each). Germline CDR1 is SGHRS and CDR2 is YFSETQ. CDR3 length equals 13 residues. Trimming took 7 bases from V and 7 from J, leaving 18 bases between them. CDR3 bases: TGCGCCAGCCAGACCGGGACCTTCGGGGAGCAGTACTTC. Encoded protein: CASQTGTFGEQYF.

The sample holds a few counts of this clone. The chain couples TRBV28 to TRBJ1-2; D gene ambiguous. V lost 7 bases and J lost 2, with 5 bases in between. From germline, CDR1 is MDHEN and CDR2 SYDVKM. This CDR3 has 11 amino acids. The CDR3 reads CASMRNYGYTF. The CDR3 DNA reads TGTGCCAGCATGAGGAACTATGGCTACACCTTC.

This chain uses TRBV4-1 with TRBJ2-5; D remains ambiguous. Deletions cut 3 bases from V and 2 bases from J, with 13 bases between. CDR1 is MGHRA, CDR2 YSYEKL, per germline. The CDR3 spans 15 residues. This CDR3 reads CASSHPETAQETQYF. The CDR3 bases are TGCGCCAGCAGCCACCCGGAGACGGCACAAGAGACCCAGTACTTC.

The chain carries TRBV11-2 and TRBJ2-7, with 9 bases that match TRBD1. V shed 5 bases and J 2 bases; nucleotides not matched to a gene: 7. The CDR3 has 15 residues. Germline CDR1 is SGHAT and CDR2 is FQNNGV. CDR3 protein: CASSRGTGPTYEQYF. DNA of the CDR3: TGTGCCAGCAGCCGGGGGACAGGGCCGACCTACGAGCAGTACTTC.

V and J are TRBV28 and TRBJ2-5; D is uncertain. The J call may be faulty, since TRBJ2-7 better matches the DNA end. CDR1 MDHEN and CDR2 SYDVKM come from the germline V gene. The CDR3 is made up of 15 amino acids. The CDR3 is CASSPWNGQPYEQYF. CDR3 in DNA: TGTGCCAGCAGTCCTTGGAATGGGCAGCCCTACGAGCAGTACTTC.

This chain uses TRBV5-4 with TRBJ2-7, with a possible D match to TRBD2 (5 bases). The V gene lost 0 bases and the J gene lost 5 bases, with 12 bases spanning the gap. CDR1 is SGHNT and CDR2 is YYREEE in the germline V gene (reference sequence). There are 14 residues in the CDR3. The CDR3 reads CASSLEGGSDEQYF. Here the CDR3 DNA reads TGTGCCAGCAGCTTGGAAGGCGGGTCGGACGAGCAGTACTTC.

This chain joins TRBV28 and TRBJ2-1; tentative D call: TRBD2 (6 bases). The CDR3 covers 19 residues. Trimming took off 7 bases at V and 0 bases at J, with 25 bases between the two ends. Germline V gene sequence: CDR1 MDHEN, CDR2 SYDVKM. CDR3 in amino acids: CASTLRRDDGSHSYNEQFF. As DNA, the CDR3 is TGTGCCAGCACCTTACGGAGGGACGACGGGAGTCACTCCTACAATGAGCAGTTCTTC.

V usage is TRBV5-1 and J usage is TRBJ2-3; TRBD2 is a possible D gene (6 bases). The length of the CDR3 is 13 residues. CDR1 is SGHRS, CDR2 YFSETQ, per germline. V gave up 3 bases and J gave up 4 bases, with 9 bases separating them. The CDR3 is CASSSGVPDTQYF. CDR3 sequence (DNA): TGCGCCAGCAGCTCGGGGGTCCCAGATACGCAGTATTTT.